This TCR beta chain originates from a study of identical twins. Regarding the study as a whole: Its conclusions, products of cross-sectional statistical analysis, did not come from following the same donors.

Via MiXCR, TCRdb re-called the 5' RACE reads, giving one row per CDR3 protein. Among roughly 250,000 distinct CDR3 sequences listed, about an eighth were seen once. There are 16 residues in the CDR3. V lost 4 bases, J lost 2 bases, and 9 bases stayed unmatched. Germline CDR1 reads MGHRA; CDR2 reads YSYEKL. This clonotype was detected ten times or more. Its cognate antigen is unknown. Sequencing was carried out using memory (CD45RO+) T cells sorted from blood. This receptor was obtained from a woman under 30 in good health. This chain links TRBV4-1 with TRBJ2-3; 7 bases fit TRBD1. As DNA, the CDR3 is TGCGCCAGCAGCCCAGGGGGAGCGTCGGACACAGATACGCAGTATTTT. The encoded protein is CASSPGGASDTDTQYF.